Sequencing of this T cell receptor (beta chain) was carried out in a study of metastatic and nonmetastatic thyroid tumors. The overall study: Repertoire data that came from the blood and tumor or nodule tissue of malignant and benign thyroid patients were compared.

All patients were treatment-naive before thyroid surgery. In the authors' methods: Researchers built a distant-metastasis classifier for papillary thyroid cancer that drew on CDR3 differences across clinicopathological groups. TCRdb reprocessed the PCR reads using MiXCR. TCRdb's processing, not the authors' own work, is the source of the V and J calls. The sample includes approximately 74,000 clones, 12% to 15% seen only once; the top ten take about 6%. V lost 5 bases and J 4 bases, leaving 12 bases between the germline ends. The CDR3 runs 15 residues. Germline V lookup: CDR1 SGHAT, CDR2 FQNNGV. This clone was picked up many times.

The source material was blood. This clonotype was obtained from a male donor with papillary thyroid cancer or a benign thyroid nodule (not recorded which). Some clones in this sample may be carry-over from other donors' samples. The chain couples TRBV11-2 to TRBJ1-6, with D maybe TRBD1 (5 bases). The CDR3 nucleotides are TGTGCCAGCAGCGACGACAGACAATATAATTCACCCCTCCACTTT. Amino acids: CASSDDRQYNSPLHF.